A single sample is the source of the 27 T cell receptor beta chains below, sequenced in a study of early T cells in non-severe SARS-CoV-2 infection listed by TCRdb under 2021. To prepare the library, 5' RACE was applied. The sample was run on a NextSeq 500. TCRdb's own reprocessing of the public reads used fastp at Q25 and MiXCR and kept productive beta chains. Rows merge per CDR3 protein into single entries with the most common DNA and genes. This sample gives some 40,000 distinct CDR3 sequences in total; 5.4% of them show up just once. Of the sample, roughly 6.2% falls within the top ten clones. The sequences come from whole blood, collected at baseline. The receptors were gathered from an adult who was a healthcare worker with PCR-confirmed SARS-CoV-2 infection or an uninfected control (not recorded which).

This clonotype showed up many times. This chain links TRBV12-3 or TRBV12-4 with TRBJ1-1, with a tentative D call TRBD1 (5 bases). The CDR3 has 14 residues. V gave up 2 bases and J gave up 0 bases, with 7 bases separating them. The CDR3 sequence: CASSLSGLNTEAFF. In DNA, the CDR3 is TGTGCCAGCAGTTTATCGGGGCTGAACACTGAAGCTTTCTTT.

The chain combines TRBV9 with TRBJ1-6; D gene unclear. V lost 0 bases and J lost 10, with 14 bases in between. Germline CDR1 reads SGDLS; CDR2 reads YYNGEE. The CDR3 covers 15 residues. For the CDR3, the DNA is TGTGCCAGCAGCGTAGAAGGTTCAGGAGCCTCACCCCTCCACTTT. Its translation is CASSVEGSGASPLHF.

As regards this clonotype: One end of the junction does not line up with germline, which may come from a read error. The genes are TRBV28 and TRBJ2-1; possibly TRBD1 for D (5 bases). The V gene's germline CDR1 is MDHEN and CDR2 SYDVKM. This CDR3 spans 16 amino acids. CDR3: CTSSFPPATGADEQFF. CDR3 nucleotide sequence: TGTACCAGCAGTTTCCCCCCGGCCACAGGCGCGGATGAGCAGTTCTTC.

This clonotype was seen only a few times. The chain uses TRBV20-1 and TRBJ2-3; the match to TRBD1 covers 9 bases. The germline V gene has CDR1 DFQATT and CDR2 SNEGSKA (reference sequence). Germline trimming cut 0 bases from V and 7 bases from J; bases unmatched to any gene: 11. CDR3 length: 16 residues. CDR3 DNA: TGCAGTGCTAGAGATATAAACAGGGGGCGCGTGTATACGCAGTATTTT. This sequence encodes CSARDINRGRVYTQYF.

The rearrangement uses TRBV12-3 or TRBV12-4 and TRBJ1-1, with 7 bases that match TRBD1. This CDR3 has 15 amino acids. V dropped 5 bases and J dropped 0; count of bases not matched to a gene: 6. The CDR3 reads CASSTSGGLNTEAFF. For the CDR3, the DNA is TGTGCCAGCAGTACCTCAGGGGGACTGAACACTGAAGCTTTCTTT.

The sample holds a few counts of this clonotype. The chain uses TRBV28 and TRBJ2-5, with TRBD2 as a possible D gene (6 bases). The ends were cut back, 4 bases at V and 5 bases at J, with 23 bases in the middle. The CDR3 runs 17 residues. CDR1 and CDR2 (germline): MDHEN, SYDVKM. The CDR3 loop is CASSSRSGWREQETQYF. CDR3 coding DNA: TGTGCCAGCAGTTCTCGCTCGGGCTGGCGGGAACAGGAGACCCAGTACTTC.

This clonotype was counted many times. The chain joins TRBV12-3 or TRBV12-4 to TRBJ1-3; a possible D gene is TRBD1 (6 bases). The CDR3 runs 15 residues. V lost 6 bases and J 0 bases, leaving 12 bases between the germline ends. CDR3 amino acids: CASSRQALSGNTIYF. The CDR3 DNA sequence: TGTGCCAGCAGCCGACAGGCCCTCTCTGGAAACACCATATATTTT.

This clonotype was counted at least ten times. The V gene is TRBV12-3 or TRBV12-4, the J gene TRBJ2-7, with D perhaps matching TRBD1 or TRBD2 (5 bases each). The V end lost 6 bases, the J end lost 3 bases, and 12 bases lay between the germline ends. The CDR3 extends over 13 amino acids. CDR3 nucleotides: TGTGCCAGCAGCTCGGGACGGTTCTACGAGCAGTACTTC. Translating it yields CASSSGRFYEQYF.

The CDR3 loop reads CASRDPGQGYTGELFF. The CDR3 DNA reads TGTGCCAGCAGGGACCCGGGACAGGGTTACACCGGGGAGCTGTTTTTT. This chain uses TRBV6-5 with TRBJ2-2; TRBD1 agrees at 9 bases. The CDR3 totals 16 residues. Germline values: CDR1 MNHEY, CDR2 SVGAGI. After removal of 6 bases from V and 3 bases from J, the junction contained 8 bases not matched to a gene.

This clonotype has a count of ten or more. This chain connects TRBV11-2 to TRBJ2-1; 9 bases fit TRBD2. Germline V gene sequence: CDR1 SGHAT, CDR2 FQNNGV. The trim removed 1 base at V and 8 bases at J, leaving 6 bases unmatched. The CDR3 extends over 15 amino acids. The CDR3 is CASSLGLAGTDEQFF. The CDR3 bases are TGTGCCAGCAGCTTAGGGCTAGCGGGAACGGATGAGCAGTTCTTC.

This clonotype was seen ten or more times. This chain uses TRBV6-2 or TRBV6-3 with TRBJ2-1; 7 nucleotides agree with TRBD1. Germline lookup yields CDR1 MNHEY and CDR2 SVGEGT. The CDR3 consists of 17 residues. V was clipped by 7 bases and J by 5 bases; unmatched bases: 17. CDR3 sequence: CASTSSPGQIPNNEQFF. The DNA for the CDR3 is TGTGCCAGCACCTCATCCCCGGGACAGATACCAAACAATGAGCAGTTCTTC.

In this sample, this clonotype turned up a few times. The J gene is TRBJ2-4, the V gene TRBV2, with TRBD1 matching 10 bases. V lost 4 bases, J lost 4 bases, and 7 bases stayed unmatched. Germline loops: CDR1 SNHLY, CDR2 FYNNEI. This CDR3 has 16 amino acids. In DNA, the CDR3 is TGTGCCAGCAGTGTGCTCCGGACAGGGGGTAAAAACATTCAGTACTTC. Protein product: CASSVLRTGGKNIQYF.

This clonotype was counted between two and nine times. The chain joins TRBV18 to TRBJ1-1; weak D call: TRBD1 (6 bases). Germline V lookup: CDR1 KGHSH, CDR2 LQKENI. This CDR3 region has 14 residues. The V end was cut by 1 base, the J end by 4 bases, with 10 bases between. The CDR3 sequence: CASSPQEGGTEAFF. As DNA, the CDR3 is TGTGCCAGCTCACCACAGGAGGGGGGCACTGAAGCTTTCTTT.

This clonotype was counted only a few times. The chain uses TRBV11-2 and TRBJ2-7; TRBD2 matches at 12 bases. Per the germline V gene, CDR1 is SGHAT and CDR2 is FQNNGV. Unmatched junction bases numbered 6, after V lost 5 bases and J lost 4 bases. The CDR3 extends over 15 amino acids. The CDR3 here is CASSVTSGSYYEQYV. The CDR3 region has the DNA TGTGCCAGCAGCGTGACTAGCGGGAGTTATTACGAGCAGTACGTC.

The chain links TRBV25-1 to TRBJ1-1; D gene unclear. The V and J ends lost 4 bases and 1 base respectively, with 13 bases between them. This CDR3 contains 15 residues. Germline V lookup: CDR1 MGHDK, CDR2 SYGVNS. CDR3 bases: TGTGCCAGCAGTGGACCTCTCCCGCCGAACACTGAAGCTTTCTTT. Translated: CASSGPLPPNTEAFF.

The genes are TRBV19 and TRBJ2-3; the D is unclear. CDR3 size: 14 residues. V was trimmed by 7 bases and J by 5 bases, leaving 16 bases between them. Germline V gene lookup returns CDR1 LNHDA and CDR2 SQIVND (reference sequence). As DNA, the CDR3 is TGTGCCAGTACTAATAGGTGGGCGGAAGATACGCAGTATTTT. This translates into CASTNRWAEDTQYF. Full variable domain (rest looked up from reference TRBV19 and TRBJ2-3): DGGITQSPKYLFRKEGQNVTLSCEQNLNHDAMYWYRQDPGQGLRLIYYSQIVNDFQKGDIAEGYSVSREKKESFPLTVTSAQKNPTAFYLCASTNRWAEDTQYFGPGTRLTVL.

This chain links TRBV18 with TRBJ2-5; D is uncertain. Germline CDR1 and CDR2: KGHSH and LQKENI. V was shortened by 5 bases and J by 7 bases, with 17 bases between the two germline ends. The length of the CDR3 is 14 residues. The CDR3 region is CASSARQSSGTQYF. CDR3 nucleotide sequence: TGTGCCAGCTCAGCGCGGCAATCTTCCGGGACCCAGTACTTC.

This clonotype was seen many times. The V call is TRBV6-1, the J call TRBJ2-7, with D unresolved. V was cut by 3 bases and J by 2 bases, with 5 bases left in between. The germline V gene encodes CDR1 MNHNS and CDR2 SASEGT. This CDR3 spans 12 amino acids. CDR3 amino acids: CASSETTYEQYF. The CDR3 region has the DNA TGTGCCAGCAGTGAGACCACCTACGAGCAGTACTTC.

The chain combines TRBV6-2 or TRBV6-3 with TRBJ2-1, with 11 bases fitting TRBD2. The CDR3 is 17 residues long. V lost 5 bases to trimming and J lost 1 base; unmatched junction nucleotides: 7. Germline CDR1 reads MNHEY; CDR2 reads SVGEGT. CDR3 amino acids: CASSPYASGRSYNEQFF. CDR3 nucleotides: TGTGCCAGCAGTCCATATGCTAGCGGGAGGTCCTACAATGAGCAGTTCTTC.

The CDR3 region has the DNA TGCAGCGCCGGGACTAGCGGGGTCACAGATACGCAGTATTTT. Its translation is CSAGTSGVTDTQYF. The rearrangement joins TRBV29-1 to TRBJ2-3, with 13 bases matching TRBD2. This CDR3 has 14 amino acids. Unmatched junction bases numbered 3, after V lost 7 bases and J lost 2 bases. From germline, CDR1 is SQVTM and CDR2 ANQGSEA.

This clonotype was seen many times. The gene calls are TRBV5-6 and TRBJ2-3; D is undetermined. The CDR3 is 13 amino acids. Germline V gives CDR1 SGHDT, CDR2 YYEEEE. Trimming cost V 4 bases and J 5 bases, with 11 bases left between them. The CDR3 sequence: CASSRTPQDTQYF. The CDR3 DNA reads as TGTGCCAGCAGCCGAACACCGCAAGATACGCAGTATTTT.

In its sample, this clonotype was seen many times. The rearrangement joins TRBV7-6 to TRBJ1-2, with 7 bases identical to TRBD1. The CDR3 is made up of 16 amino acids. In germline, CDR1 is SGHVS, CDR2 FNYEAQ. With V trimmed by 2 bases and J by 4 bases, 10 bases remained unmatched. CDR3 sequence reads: CASSLSVSAGGYGYTF. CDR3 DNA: TGTGCCAGCAGCTTATCCGTCTCGGCAGGGGGCTATGGCTACACCTTC.

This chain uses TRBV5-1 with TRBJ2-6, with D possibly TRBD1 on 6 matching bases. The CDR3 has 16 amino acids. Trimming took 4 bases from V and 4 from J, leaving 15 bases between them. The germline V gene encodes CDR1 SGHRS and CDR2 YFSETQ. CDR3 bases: TGCGCCAGCAGCGTTAACAGGGATTCGGGGGCCAACGTCCTGACTTTC. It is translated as CASSVNRDSGANVLTF.

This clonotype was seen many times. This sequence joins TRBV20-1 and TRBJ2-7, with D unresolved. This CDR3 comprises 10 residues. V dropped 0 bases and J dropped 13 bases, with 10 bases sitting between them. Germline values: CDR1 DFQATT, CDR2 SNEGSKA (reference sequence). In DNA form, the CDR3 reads TGCAGTGCTAGAGATATCGGCCAATACTTC. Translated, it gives CSARDIGQYF.

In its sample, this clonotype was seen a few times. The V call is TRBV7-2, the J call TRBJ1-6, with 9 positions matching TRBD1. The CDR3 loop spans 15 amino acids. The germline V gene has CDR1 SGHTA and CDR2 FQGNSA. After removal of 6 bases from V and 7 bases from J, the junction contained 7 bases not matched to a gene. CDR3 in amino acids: CASSSRTGVNSPLHF. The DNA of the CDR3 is TGTGCCAGCAGTTCCCGGACAGGGGTGAATTCACCCCTCCACTTT. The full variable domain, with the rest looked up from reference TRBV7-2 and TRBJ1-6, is GAGVSQSPSNKVTEKGKDVELRCDPISGHTALYWYRQSLGQGLEFLIYFQGNSAPDKSGLPSDRFSAERTGGSVSTLTIQRTQQEDSAVYLCASSSRTGVNSPLHFGNGTRLTVT.

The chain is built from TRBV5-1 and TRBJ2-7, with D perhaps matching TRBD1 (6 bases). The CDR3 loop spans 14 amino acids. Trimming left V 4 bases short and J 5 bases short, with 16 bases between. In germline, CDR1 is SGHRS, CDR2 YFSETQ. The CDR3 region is CASSMTPDRNEQYF. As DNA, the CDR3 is TGCGCCAGCAGCATGACCCCCGACAGGAACGAGCAGTACTTC.

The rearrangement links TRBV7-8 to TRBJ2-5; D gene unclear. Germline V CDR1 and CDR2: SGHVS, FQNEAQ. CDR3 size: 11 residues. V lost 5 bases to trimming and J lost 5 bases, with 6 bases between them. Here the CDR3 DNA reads TGTGCCAGCAGCCCCCAGGAGACCCAGTACTTC. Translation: CASSPQETQYF.